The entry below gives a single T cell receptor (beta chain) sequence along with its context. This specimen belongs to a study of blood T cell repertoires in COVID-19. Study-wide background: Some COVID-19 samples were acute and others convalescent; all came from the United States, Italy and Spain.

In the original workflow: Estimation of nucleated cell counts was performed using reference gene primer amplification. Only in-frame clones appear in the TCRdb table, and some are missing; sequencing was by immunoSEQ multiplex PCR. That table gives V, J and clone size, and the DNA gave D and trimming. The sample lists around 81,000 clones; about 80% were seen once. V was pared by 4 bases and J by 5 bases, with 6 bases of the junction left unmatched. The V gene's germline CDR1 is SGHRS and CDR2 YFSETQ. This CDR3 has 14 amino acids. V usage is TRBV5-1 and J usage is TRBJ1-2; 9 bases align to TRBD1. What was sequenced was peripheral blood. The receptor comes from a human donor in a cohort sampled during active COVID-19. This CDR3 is CASSPIGTGYGYTF. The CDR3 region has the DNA TGCGCCAGCAGCCCAATCGGGACAGGGTATGGCTACACCTTC.